This record looks at one T cell receptor beta chain sequence and its context. Its antigen remains unidentified. No much larger clone is present one base from it, and per-base qualities are unavailable. Trimming costs V 5 bases and J 7 bases, and their ends lie 20 bases apart. From its cysteine to its phenylalanine, the CDR3 spans 15 amino acids. Just the 45-base CDR3 DNA is kept, in frame starting at base 1. CDR1 and CDR2 are read off the germline V gene as SGHTA and FQGNSA. TCRbeta CDR3 regions were amplified from genomic DNA using the immunoSEQ Assay, a bias-controlled multiplex PCR. The original pipeline was this. The number of nucleated cells in each sample was estimated by amplification of reference gene primers within the assay. To quantify the absolute abundance of each unique TCRbeta CDR3 rearrangement, sequence reads were collapsed and filtered. Productive Simpson clonality was computed per sample as the square root of Simpson's diversity index over productive rearrangements. TCRdb carries this immuneACCESS record with in-frame sequences only. Its versions omit some clonotypes, under half of them owing to an unresolved V gene in the studies checked, with the rest unexplained. That table furnishes V, J and clone size, whereas the DNA furnished D and trimming. For this sample the table gives more than 200,000 clones, of which 70% to 85% were detected only once. The ten biggest clones cover 4.5% to 6% of the sample.

The data were obtained in a study of blood T cell repertoires in COVID-19 (dated by TCRdb to 2018 to 2020). Regarding the study in general: Collaborator samples came from the United States, Italy and Spain and covered acute and convalescent phases of COVID-19. The repertoires were released in a freely available public database intended as a resource for research on the immune response to SARS-CoV-2. Subjects who had been exposed to COVID-19, were actively infected with it, or had recovered from it provided the deeply sampled blood TCRbeta repertoires that made up the dataset. The samples were drawn from two sources: the first 160 participants of the ongoing ImmuneRACE study, and 1,000 to 1,500 subjects contributed by 6 global collaborators. Nearly every sample came with metadata listing a de-identified subject ID, COVID-19 status, age in years and sex. The material from the prospective study consisted of cDNA or gDNA derived from T cells, B-cell-depleted T cells, or PBMCs. HLA class I and class II types, where available, came from metadata supplied by the sample provider rather than from assay-based typing. On the study overall, not on this receptor specifically: The amount of clinical and demographic metadata varied by source and participant and was provided uncurated.

Collaborating institutions collected whole blood in K2EDTA tubes following their own protocols. For TCRbeta analysis, collaborator samples were shipped as frozen whole blood, as isolated PBMCs, or as DNA extracted from either sample type. The source is a woman aged 80 or over with active or convalescent COVID-19. The chain couples TRBV7-2 to TRBJ1-1; no D gene can be assigned with confidence. Sequencing was carried out using peripheral blood. The DNA sequence is given as TGTGCCAGCAGCCTACTCGCGGCGGGGTACCGTGAAGCTTTCTTT. It is translated as CASSLLAAGYREAFF.